This TCR beta chain is drawn from a study of control samples from healthy donors and cancer patients. This CDR3 is built from 13 residues. Trimming took off 3 bases at V and 4 bases at J, with 9 bases between the two ends. Clones were read by immunoSEQ multiplex PCR, and TCRdb kept only the in-frame ones, dropping some. The sample lists 79,000 or so clones, about 88% occurring once. V and J are TRBV12-3 or TRBV12-4 and TRBJ1-1; D gene ambiguous. This TCR was recovered from a woman aged 50 to 65 with colorectal cancer. The sequencing sample was made of PBMCs. The CDR3 is CASSFVSGTEAFF. The DNA for the CDR3 is TGTGCCAGCAGTTTTGTGAGTGGCACTGAAGCTTTCTTT.